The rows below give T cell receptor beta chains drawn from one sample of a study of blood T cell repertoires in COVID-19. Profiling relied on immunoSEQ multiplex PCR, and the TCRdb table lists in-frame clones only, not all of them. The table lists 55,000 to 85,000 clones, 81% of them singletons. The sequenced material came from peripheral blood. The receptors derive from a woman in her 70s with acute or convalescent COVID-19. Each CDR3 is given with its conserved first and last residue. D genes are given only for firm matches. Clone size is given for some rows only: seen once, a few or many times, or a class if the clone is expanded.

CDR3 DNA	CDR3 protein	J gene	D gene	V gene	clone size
TGTGCCATCGCGAGGACAGGGGATTCACCCCTCCACTTT	CAIARTGDSPLHF	TRBJ1-6	TRBD1	TRBV10-3	many
TGTGCCAGTAGTATAGATCGTGGGACAGGACCCTACAATGAGCAGTTCTTC	CASSIDRGTGPYNEQFF	TRBJ2-1	TRBD1	TRBV19	-
TGTGCCAGTAGTATCCAGGGGGCCGGCAATCAGCCCCAGCATTTT	CASSIQGAGNQPQHF	TRBJ1-5	TRBD1	TRBV19	-
TGTGCCAGCAGCCAAGGGGCAGCTAGCACAGATACGCAGTATTTT	CASSQGAASTDTQYF	TRBJ2-3	-	TRBV4-2	-
TGTGCCAGCAGCCCCACGAGCGGGGGGTCTTACAATGAGCAGTTCTTC	CASSPTSGGSYNEQFF	TRBJ2-1	TRBD2	TRBV7-2	-
TGTGCCAGCAGCTTCCAGTCTTGGGCCGAGCAGTACTTC	CASSFQSWAEQYF	TRBJ2-7	-	TRBV11-2	-
TGTGCCAGCAGCTTAGACCGCGGGGGCCAAGAGACCCAGTACTTC	CASSLDRGGQETQYF	TRBJ2-5	TRBD2	TRBV11-2	-
TGTGCCAGCTCCCCCCAGAATAATTCACCCCTCCACTTT	CASSPQNNSPLHF	TRBJ1-6	-	TRBV18	-
TGTGCCACCACCGCGGGACAGGGGGCTGACTATGGCTACACCTTC	CATTAGQGADYGYTF	TRBJ1-2	TRBD1	TRBV19	-
TGCGCCAGCAGTGAGTCCGACAGGGGGCTTAACTATGGCTACACCTTC	CASSESDRGLNYGYTF	TRBJ1-2	TRBD1	TRBV10-2	-
TGCGCCAGCAGCTTGGGAGGACAGACACAAGAGACCCAGTACTTC	CASSLGGQTQETQYF	TRBJ2-5	-	TRBV5-1	-
TGTGCCAGCAGTTGGGAGGGGACCCAGTACTTC	CASSWEGTQYF	TRBJ2-5	TRBD2	TRBV6-6	-
TGTGCCAGCACCCCAACTCAGGGGGGAAACACCATATATTTT	CASTPTQGGNTIYF	TRBJ1-3	-	TRBV2	-
TGTGCCTTTGCGTACTCCTCTGGAAACACCATATATTTT	CAFAYSSGNTIYF	TRBJ1-3	-	TRBV30	-
TGTGCCAGCAGTGAAAGGACGGGAGGGCCCTGGGAGACCCAGTACTTC	CASSERTGGPWETQYF	TRBJ2-5	TRBD2	TRBV2	-
TGTGCCAGCAGTTACGTCTCTCCAGGGGTATACGGGGAGCTGTTTTTT	CASSYVSPGVYGELFF	TRBJ2-2	-	TRBV6-5	-
TGTGCCAGTAGTATAGCGGGTCCGGGTAGCAATCAGCCCCAGCATTTT	CASSIAGPGSNQPQHF	TRBJ1-5	-	TRBV19	-
TGCGCCAGCAGCCAAGAGACAGGGCAATTGGGTGAAAAACTGTTTTTT	CASSQETGQLGEKLFF	TRBJ1-4	TRBD1	TRBV4-3	-
TGTGCCAGCAGTTGGCAGGGCCCCGTGCGTGATGGCTACACCTTC	CASSWQGPVRDGYTF	TRBJ1-2	-	TRBV28	few
TGTGCCAGTAGTCCCCTAGCGGCACAAGAGACCCAGTACTTC	CASSPLAAQETQYF	TRBJ2-5	TRBD2	TRBV19	-
TGTGCCAGCAGTTTGGCCAGGGGACAGTCACCCCTCCACTTT	CASSLARGQSPLHF	TRBJ1-6	TRBD1	TRBV28	-
TGTGCCAGCAGCCACGTATATAGCAATCAGCCCCAGCATTTT	CASSHVYSNQPQHF	TRBJ1-5	-	TRBV3-1/TRBV3-2	-
TGTGCCAGCAGCCCGAGGGAACAGATGAACACTGAAGCTTTCTTT	CASSPREQMNTEAFF	TRBJ1-1	-	TRBV3-1/TRBV3-2	once
TGTGCCAGTAAACCCTCTGAGAGCTCCTACGAGCAGTACTTC	CASKPSESSYEQYF	TRBJ2-7	-	TRBV19	-
TGCGCCAGCAGCTTGAGCGGCACGAACACTGAAGCTTTCTTT	CASSLSGTNTEAFF	TRBJ1-1	-	TRBV5-1	-
TGTGCCAGCAGCTTAGCGGCCTGGTACGAGCAGTACTTC	CASSLAAWYEQYF	TRBJ2-7	-	TRBV7-2	-
TGCGCCAGCAGCCAAGAGACCGGTGGAGCGACCGAGAAAAACATTCAGTACTTC	CASSQETGGATEKNIQYF	TRBJ2-4	-	TRBV4-1	-
TGCGCCAGCAGCCAGCGGGGGACTTTGGGTGAAATGGTCGGTGGGGCCAACGTCCTGACTTTC	CASSQRGTLGEMVGGANVLTF	TRBJ2-6	TRBD2	TRBV4-1	once
TGCAGCGTCAAGAGTCCACAAGCGCTTTTATTTAACACTGAAGCTTTCTTT	CSVKSPQALLFNTEAFF	TRBJ1-1	-	TRBV29-1	-
TGCGCCAGCAGCAATAGCGCCAGCTCCTACAATGAGCAGTTCTTC	CASSNSASSYNEQFF	TRBJ2-1	-	TRBV5-1	-
TGTGCCATCAGCCAGATGGCGGAAGCTGGTGAAGCTTTCTTT	CAISQMAEAGEAFF	TRBJ1-1	-	TRBV10-3	-
TGTGCCAGCAGCGTAGTTATGGGAGCGGGGGACAATGAGCAGTTCTTC	CASSVVMGAGDNEQFF	TRBJ2-1	TRBD2	TRBV9	-
TGTGCCAGCAGCCCTAGCGTGGGGCTCTATGGCTACACCTTC	CASSPSVGLYGYTF	TRBJ1-2	-	TRBV7-2	-
TGTGCCAGCAGCTCCCATCCCCAAGACAGGGGCACTGAAGCTTTCTTT	CASSSHPQDRGTEAFF	TRBJ1-1	TRBD1	TRBV11-2	-
TGTGCCAGCAGTTTCCAGTACTATGGCTACACCTTC	CASSFQYYGYTF	TRBJ1-2	-	TRBV12-3/TRBV12-4	-
TGTGCCAGCTTCCGGGGGGCGGGCAGAGCTGTCACCGGGGAGCTGTTTTTT	CASFRGAGRAVTGELFF	TRBJ2-2	-	TRBV11-2	-
TGCAGCGGATACACCGCGGACTATGGCTACACCTTC	CSGYTADYGYTF	TRBJ1-2	-	TRBV29-1	-
TGTGCCAGCAGCGAGGGACAGGGGGCCCATTTCTTC	CASSEGQGAHFF	TRBJ2-1	TRBD1	TRBV6-2/TRBV6-3	-
TGCGCCAGCAGCTTGGCGACGGGACAGGCCTCCTACGAGCAGTACTTC	CASSLATGQASYEQYF	TRBJ2-7	TRBD1	TRBV5-1	-
TGCGCCAGCTCGCGATATAGCACAGATACGCAGTATTTT	CASSRYSTDTQYF	TRBJ2-3	-	TRBV4-3	-
TGTGCCAGCACCAGGGGGCAGAACACCGGGGAGCTGTTTTTT	CASTRGQNTGELFF	TRBJ2-2	TRBD1	TRBV6-5	-
TGCGCCAGCAGCAACTCAGGGCCCTCTGGGGCCAACGTCCTGACTTTC	CASSNSGPSGANVLTF	TRBJ2-6	-	TRBV5-1	-
TGCGCCAGCAGTCCTTGGGGACAGGAAGATGCAACTAATGAAAAACTGTTTTTT	CASSPWGQEDATNEKLFF	TRBJ1-4	TRBD1	TRBV23-1	-
TGTGCCAGCAGCCCAGGCCTAGCGGGGCCCTACGAGCAGTACTTC	CASSPGLAGPYEQYF	TRBJ2-7	TRBD2	TRBV7-9	-
TGTGCCAGTAGTATAGGCGGGAGGGCCTGGGAGCTGTTTTTT	CASSIGGRAWELFF	TRBJ2-2	TRBD2	TRBV19	once
TGTGCCTGGAACCTTCAGGGGAACACTGAAGCTTTCTTT	CAWNLQGNTEAFF	TRBJ1-1	-	TRBV30	few
TGTGCCAGTAGTATCCCCGGCACGGGTGATACGCAGTATTTT	CASSIPGTGDTQYF	TRBJ2-3	-	TRBV19	-
TGCGCCAGCAGCTACTATAGCGGGAGGGTCGGGGTACATGAGCAGTTCTTC	CASSYYSGRVGVHEQFF	TRBJ2-1	TRBD2	TRBV5-1	-
TGTGCCAGCAGCTTAGGGCAGAGGGCCAACGTCCTGACTTTC	CASSLGQRANVLTF	TRBJ2-6	-	TRBV7-2	-
TGTGCCAGCAGCCAGTTCCCTGGGCCAGGGGCTGAAGCTTTCTTT	CASSQFPGPGAEAFF	TRBJ1-1	-	TRBV4-2	-
TGTGCCAGCAGTCCCGGGACAGACAATGAGCAGTTCTTC	CASSPGTDNEQFF	TRBJ2-1	TRBD1	TRBV12-3/TRBV12-4	-
TGTGCCAGCAGTGAGGTGGCCGGCTACACCTTC	CASSEVAGYTF	TRBJ1-2	-	TRBV2	once
TGTGCCAGCAGCTTGGCGGGCCCGGGGGGCGCTGAAGCTTTCTTT	CASSLAGPGGAEAFF	TRBJ1-1	-	TRBV5-4	-
TGTGCCAGCAGCTCGGGGGGTGGAGGTTACAATGAGCAGTTCTTC	CASSSGGGGYNEQFF	TRBJ2-1	TRBD2	TRBV7-9	-
TGCAGCGTTGGGGGGACAGGCAAGCCCTACGAGCAGTACTTC	CSVGGTGKPYEQYF	TRBJ2-7	TRBD1	TRBV29-1	-